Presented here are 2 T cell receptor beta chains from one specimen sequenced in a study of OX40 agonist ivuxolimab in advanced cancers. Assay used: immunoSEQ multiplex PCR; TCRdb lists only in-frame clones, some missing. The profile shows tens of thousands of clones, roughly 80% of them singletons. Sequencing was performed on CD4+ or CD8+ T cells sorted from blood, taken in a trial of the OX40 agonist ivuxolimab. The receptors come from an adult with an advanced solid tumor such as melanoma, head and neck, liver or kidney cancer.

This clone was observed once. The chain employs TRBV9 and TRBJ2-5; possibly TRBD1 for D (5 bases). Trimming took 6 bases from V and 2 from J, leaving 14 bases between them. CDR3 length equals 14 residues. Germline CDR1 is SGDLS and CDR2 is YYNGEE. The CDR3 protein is CASTREKGQETQYF. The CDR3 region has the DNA TGTGCCAGCACAAGGGAAAAGGGGCAAGAGACCCAGTACTTC.

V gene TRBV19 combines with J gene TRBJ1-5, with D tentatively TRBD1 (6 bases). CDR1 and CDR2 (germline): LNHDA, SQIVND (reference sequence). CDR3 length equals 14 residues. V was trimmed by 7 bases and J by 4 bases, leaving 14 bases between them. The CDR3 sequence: CASNVGARNQPQHF. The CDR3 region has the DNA TGTGCCAGTAATGTGGGGGCGCGAAATCAGCCCCAGCATTTT.